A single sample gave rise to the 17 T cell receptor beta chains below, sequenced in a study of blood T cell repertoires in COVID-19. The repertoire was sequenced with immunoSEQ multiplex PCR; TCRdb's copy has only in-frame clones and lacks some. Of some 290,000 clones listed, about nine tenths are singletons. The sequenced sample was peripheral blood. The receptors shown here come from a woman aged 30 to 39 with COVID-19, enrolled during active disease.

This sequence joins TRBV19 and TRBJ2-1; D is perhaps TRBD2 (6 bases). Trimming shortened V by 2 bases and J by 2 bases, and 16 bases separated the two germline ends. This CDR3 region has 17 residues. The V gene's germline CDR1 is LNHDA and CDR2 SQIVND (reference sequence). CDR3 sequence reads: CASSISRAGLAYNEQFF. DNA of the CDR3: TGTGCCAGTAGTATAAGCCGAGCGGGCCTTGCCTACAATGAGCAGTTCTTC.

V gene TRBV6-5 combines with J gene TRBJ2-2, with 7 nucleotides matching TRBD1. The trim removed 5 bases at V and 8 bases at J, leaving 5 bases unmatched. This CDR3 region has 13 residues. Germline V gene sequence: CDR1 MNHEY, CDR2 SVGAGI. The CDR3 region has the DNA TGTGCCAGCAGTCTCCAGGGGGTGGGGGAGCTGTTTTTT. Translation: CASSLQGVGELFF.

CDR3 nucleotides: TGCAGTGCTAGTGGGGACAGCCGAGGCATTCAGTACTTC. Translated: CSASGDSRGIQYF. The rearrangement joins TRBV20-1 to TRBJ2-4; TRBD1 matches 7 bases. Per germline, CDR1 DFQATT and CDR2 SNEGSKA (reference sequence). V was clipped by 3 bases and J by 9 bases; unmatched bases: 8. The length of the CDR3 is 13 residues.

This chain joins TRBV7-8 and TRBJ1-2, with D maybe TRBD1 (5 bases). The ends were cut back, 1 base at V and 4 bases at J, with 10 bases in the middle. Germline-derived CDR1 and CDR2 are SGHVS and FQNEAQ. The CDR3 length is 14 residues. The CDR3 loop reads CASSLDIGGYGYTF. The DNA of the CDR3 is TGTGCCAGCAGCTTAGATATCGGGGGCTATGGCTACACCTTC. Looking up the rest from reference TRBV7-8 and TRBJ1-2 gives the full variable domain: GAGVSQSPRYKVAKRGQDVALRCDPISGHVSLFWYQQALGQGPEFLTYFQNEAQLDKSGLPSDRFFAERPEGSVSTLKIQRTQQEDSAVYLCASSLDIGGYGYTFGSGTRLTVV.

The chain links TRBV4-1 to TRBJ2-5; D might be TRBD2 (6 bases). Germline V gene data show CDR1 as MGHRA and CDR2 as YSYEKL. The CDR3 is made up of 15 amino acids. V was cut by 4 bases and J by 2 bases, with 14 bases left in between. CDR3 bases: TGCGCCAGCAGCCCGGTAGTGGGGGGTCAAGAGACCCAGTACTTC. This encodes CASSPVVGGQETQYF.

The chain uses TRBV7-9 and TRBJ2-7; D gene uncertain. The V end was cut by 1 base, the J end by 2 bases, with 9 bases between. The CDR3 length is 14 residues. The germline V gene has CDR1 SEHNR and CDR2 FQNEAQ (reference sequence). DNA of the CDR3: TGTGCCAGCAGCTTAGACCCTGGCCCCTACGAGCAGTACTTC. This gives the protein CASSLDPGPYEQYF.

The CDR3 loop is CASSLGLSNEQFF. CDR3 DNA: TGTGCCAGCAGTTTAGGACTCTCCAATGAGCAGTTCTTC. This rearrangement joins TRBV28 to TRBJ2-1, with a tentative D call TRBD2 (5 bases). The CDR3 sequence is 13 residues long. Germline loops: CDR1 MDHEN, CDR2 SYDVKM. V shed 2 bases and J shed 6 bases, with 8 bases lying between them. Full variable domain (missing parts from reference TRBV28 and TRBJ2-1): DVKVTQSSRYLVKRTGEKVFLECVQDMDHENMFWYRQDPGLGLRLIYFSYDVKMKEKGDIPEGYSVSREKKERFSLILESASTNQTSMYLCASSLGLSNEQFFGPGTRLTVL.

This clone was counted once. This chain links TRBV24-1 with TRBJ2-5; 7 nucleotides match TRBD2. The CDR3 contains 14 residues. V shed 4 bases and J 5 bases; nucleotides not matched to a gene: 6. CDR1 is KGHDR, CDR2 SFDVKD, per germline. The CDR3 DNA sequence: TGTGCCACCAGTGACCTCGGGGAGGGTGAGACCCAGTACTTC. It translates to CATSDLGEGETQYF.

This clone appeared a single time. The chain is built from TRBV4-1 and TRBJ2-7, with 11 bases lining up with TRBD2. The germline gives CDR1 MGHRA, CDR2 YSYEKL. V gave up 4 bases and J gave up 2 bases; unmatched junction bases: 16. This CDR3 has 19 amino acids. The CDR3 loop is CASSLIRGLAGPRTYEQYF. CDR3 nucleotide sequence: TGCGCCAGCAGCCTCATTCGAGGACTAGCGGGCCCCCGGACCTACGAGCAGTACTTC.

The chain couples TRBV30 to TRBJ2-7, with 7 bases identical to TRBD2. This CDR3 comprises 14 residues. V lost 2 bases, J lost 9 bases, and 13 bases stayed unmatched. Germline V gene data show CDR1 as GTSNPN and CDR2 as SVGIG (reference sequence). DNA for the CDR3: TGTGCCTGGAGTAACAAGCAAGCGGGAAGTGTGCAGTACTTC. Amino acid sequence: CAWSNKQAGSVQYF.

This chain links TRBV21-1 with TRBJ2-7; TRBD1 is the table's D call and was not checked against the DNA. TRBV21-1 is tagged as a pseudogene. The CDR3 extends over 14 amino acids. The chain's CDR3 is CASSKNDRIYEQYF. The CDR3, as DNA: TGTGCCAGCAGCAAAAATGACAGGATTTACGAGCAGTACTTC.

The DNA for the CDR3 is TGTGCCAGCAGTTACGGGATTGGCGGACAGGAAGAGACCCAGTACTTC. This gives the protein CASSYGIGGQEETQYF. The chain combines TRBV6-5 with TRBJ2-5, with 7 nucleotides matching TRBD1. In germline, CDR1 is MNHEY, CDR2 SVGAGI. The CDR3 extends over 16 amino acids. V shed 2 bases and J 3 bases; nucleotides not matched to a gene: 9.

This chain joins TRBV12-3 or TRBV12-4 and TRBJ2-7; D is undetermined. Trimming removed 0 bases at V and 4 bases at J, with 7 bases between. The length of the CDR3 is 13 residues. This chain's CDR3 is CASSLARSYEQYF. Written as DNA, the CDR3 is TGTGCCAGCAGTTTAGCGCGGAGTTACGAGCAGTACTTC.

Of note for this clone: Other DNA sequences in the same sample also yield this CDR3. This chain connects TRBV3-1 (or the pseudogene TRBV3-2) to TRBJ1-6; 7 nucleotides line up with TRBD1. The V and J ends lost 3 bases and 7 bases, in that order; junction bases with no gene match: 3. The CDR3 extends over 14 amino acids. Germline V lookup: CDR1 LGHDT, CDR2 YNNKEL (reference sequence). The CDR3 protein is CASSQGRGNSPLHF. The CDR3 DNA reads TGTGCCAGCAGCCAGGGCAGGGGGAATTCACCCCTCCACTTT.

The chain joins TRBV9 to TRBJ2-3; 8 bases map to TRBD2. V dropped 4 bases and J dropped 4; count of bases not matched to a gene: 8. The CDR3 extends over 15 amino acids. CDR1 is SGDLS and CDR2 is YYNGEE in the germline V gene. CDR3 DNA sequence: TGTGCCAGCAGCCTAAGCGGGGGAGAGGCAGATACGCAGTATTTT. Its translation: CASSLSGGEADTQYF.

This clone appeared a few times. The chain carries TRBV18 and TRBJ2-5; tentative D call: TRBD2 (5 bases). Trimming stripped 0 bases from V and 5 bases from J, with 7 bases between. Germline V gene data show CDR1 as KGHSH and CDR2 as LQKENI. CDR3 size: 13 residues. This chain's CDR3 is CASSPPRGETQYF. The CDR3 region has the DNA TGTGCCAGCTCACCACCCAGAGGGGAGACCCAGTACTTC.

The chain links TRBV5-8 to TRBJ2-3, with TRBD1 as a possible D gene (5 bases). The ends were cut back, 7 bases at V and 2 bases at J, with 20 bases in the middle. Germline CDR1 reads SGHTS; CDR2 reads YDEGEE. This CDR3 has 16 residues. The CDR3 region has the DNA TGTGCCAGCGGCGAAATGCAGGGCTGGGACACAGATACGCAGTATTTT. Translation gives CASGEMQGWDTDTQYF.